A selection of T cell receptor beta chains follows, all from one sample in a study of cytomegalovirus exposure and HLA in healthy donors. The data were produced by immunoSEQ multiplex PCR, yet TCRdb's version contains in-frame clones alone and is incomplete. There are 150,000 to 200,000 clones in the sample; around four fifths occur only once, and approximately 1.3% lies in the top ten. Sequencing was carried out using PBMCs. These receptors all come from a woman in her twenties or thirties in good health and CMV-seropositive. CDR3s include the opening cysteine and the closing phenylalanine or tryptophan. The D gene is left open where the match is weak. Clone size is not always given. Where it is, it says once, few, many or a class for expanded clones.

j_call | clone_size | d_call | v_call | cdr3_aa | cdr3_nt
TRBJ2-3 | NA | NA | TRBV11-3 | CASSLEGADTQYF | TGTGCCAGCAGCTTAGAGGGCGCAGATACGCAGTATTTT
TRBJ2-7 | NA | NA | TRBV27 | CASSSAPTGYEQYF | TGTGCCAGCAGCTCCGCCCCGACAGGTTACGAGCAGTACTTC
TRBJ1-3 | NA | TRBD1 | TRBV9 | CASSARDRGAGNTIYF | TGTGCCAGCAGCGCCCGGGACAGGGGTGCTGGAAACACCATATATTTT
TRBJ1-2 | once | NA | TRBV30 | CACPSLYNYGYTF | TGTGCCTGCCCGAGTCTGTACAACTATGGCTACACCTTC
TRBJ2-7 | NA | NA | TRBV6-1 | CASRAIPPEQYF | TGTGCCAGCAGAGCCATCCCGCCCGAGCAGTACTTC
TRBJ2-7 | NA | TRBD1 | TRBV19 | CASSAKAAGTGPYEQYF | TGTGCCAGTAGTGCAAAGGCCGCCGGGACAGGTCCCTACGAGCAGTACTTC
TRBJ2-2 | few | NA | TRBV18 | CASSPRRDSTGELFF | TGTGCCAGCTCACCGCGACGGGACTCCACCGGGGAGCTGTTTTTT
TRBJ2-1 | NA | NA | TRBV5-1 | CASSLNRVLYNEQFF | TGCGCCAGCAGCTTGAACAGGGTTCTCTACAATGAGCAGTTCTTC
TRBJ2-7 | NA | NA | TRBV6-1 | CASSEMGRVKNEQYF | TGTGCCAGCAGTGAAATGGGCAGGGTTAAAAACGAGCAGTACTTC
TRBJ1-2 | NA | NA | TRBV5-1 | CASSSGAGGRNYGYTF | TGCGCCAGCAGCTCGGGTGCTGGGGGCCGTAACTATGGCTACACCTTC
TRBJ2-1 | NA | NA | TRBV4-1 | CASSQEGRGTVGDEQFF | TGCGCCAGCAGCCAAGAGGGTCGCGGGACTGTTGGGGATGAGCAGTTCTTC
TRBJ2-6 | NA | NA | TRBV30 | CAWSYAGANVLTF | TGTGCCTGGAGTTATGCTGGGGCCAACGTCCTGACTTTC
TRBJ2-5 | NA | TRBD1 | TRBV5-4 | CASSLPGQQETQYF | TGTGCCAGCAGCTTGCCGGGACAGCAGGAGACCCAGTACTTC
TRBJ2-7 | few | NA | TRBV27 | CASSPNPRLQYEQYF | TGTGCCAGCAGTCCGAACCCTCGACTACAGTACGAGCAGTACTTC
TRBJ2-3 | NA | TRBD2 | TRBV13 | CASSSKGFVPGTSAYTDTQYF | TGTGCCAGCAGCTCAAAAGGGTTTGTTCCCGGGACTAGCGCTTACACAGATACGCAGTATTTT
TRBJ1-1 | NA | TRBD1 | TRBV7-2 | CASSLGGTVNTEAFF | TGTGCCAGCAGCTTAGGTGGGACAGTGAACACTGAAGCTTTCTTT
TRBJ2-7 | NA | NA | TRBV2 | CASRAGDSDEQYF | TGTGCCAGCAGGGCAGGGGATTCCGACGAGCAGTACTTC
TRBJ2-1 | NA | NA | TRBV1 | CTSSQAGEQFF | TGCACCAGCAGCCAAGCGGGGGAGCAGTTCTTC
TRBJ2-5 | NA | TRBD2 | TRBV7-2 | CASSPGGLAGVRETQYF | TGTGCCAGCAGCCCCGGTGGACTAGCGGGAGTGCGAGAGACCCAGTACTTC
TRBJ1-1 | NA | TRBD1 | TRBV28 | CASTAPTGVHTEAFF | TGTGCCAGCACCGCTCCAACAGGGGTTCACACTGAAGCTTTCTTT
TRBJ2-3 | once | NA | TRBV10-3 | CAINREGGADTQYF | TGTGCCATCAATCGGGAAGGAGGAGCAGATACGCAGTATTTT
TRBJ2-7 | NA | TRBD1 | TRBV7-2 | CASSHRGHEQYF | TGTGCCAGCAGCCACAGGGGGCACGAGCAGTACTTC
TRBJ2-3 | NA | TRBD2 | TRBV5-4 | CASSLVIAGGPDTQYF | TGTGCCAGCAGCTTGGTGATAGCGGGAGGGCCAGATACGCAGTATTTT
TRBJ2-4 | NA | TRBD2 | TRBV7-2 | CASSSRLAEGDQNIQYF | TGTGCCAGCAGCTCCCGACTAGCGGAAGGGGATCAAAACATTCAGTACTTC
TRBJ2-1 | NA | TRBD2 | TRBV7-9 | CASSPGRLAGYNEQFF | TGTGCCAGCAGCCCCGGACGGCTAGCGGGGTACAATGAGCAGTTCTTC
TRBJ2-2 | NA | NA | TRBV28 | CASSSGTTGELFF | TGTGCCAGCAGTAGCGGAACCACCGGGGAGCTGTTTTTT
TRBJ2-1 | NA | NA | TRBV6-5 | CASSYTAGSSYNEQFF | TGTGCCAGCAGTTACACTGCGGGGAGCTCCTACAATGAGCAGTTCTTC
TRBJ1-2 | NA | NA | TRBV7-9 | CASSVTPQGPVNGYTF | TGTGCCAGCAGCGTCACTCCGCAGGGGCCCGTTAATGGCTACACCTTC
TRBJ2-3 | few | NA | TRBV6-5 | CASSYPSTDTQYF | TGTGCCAGCAGTTACCCGAGCACAGATACGCAGTATTTT
TRBJ2-7 | once | NA | TRBV5-1 | CASSLGSFYEQYF | TGCGCCAGCAGCTTAGGTAGCTTTTACGAGCAGTACTTC
TRBJ2-5 | NA | NA | TRBV9 | CASSVGTDQETQYF | TGTGCCAGCAGCGTAGGGACAGACCAAGAGACCCAGTACTTC